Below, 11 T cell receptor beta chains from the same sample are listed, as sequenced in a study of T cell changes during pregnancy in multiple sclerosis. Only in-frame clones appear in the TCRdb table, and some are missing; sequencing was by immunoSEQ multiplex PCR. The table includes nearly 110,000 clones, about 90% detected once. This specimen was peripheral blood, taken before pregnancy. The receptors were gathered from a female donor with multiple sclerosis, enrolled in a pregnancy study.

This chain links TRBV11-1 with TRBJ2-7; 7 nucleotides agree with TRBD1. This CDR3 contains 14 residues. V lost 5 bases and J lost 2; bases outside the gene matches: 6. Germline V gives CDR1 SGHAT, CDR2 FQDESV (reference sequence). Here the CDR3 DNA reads TGTGCCAGCAGCCATAGGGACAGCCCCTACGAGCAGTACTTC. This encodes CASSHRDSPYEQYF.

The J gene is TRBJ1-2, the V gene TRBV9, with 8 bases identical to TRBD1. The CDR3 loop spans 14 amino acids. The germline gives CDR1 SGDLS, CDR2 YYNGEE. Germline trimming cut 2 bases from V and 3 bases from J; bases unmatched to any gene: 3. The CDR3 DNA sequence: TGTGCCAGCAGCGTTCTGGACAGGGACTATGGCTACACCTTC. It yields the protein CASSVLDRDYGYTF.

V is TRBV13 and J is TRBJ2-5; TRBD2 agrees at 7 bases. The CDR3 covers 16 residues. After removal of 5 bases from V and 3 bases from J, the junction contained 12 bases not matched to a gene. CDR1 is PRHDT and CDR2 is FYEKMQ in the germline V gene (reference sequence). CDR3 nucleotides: TGTGCCAGCAGCGATACCGGTGGGACTATGGAAGAGACCCAGTACTTC. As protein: CASSDTGGTMEETQYF.

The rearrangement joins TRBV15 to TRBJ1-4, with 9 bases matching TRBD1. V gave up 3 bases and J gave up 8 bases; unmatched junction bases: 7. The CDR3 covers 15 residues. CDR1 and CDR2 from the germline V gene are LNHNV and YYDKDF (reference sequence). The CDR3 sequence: CATSRGGQGDEKLFF. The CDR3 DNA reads TGTGCCACCAGCAGGGGGGGACAGGGCGACGAAAAACTGTTTTTT. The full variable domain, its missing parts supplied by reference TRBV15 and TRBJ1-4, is DAMVIQNPRYQVTQFGKPVTLSCSQTLNHNVMYWYQQKSSQAPKLLFHYYDKDFNNEADTPDNFQSRRPNTSFCFLDIRSPGLGDTAMYLCATSRGGQGDEKLFFGSGTQLSVL.

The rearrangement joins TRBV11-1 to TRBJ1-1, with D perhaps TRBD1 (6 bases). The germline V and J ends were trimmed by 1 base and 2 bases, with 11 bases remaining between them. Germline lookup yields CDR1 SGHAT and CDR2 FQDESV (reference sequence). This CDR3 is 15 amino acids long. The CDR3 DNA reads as TGTGCCAGCAGCTTAGGCGGGGGGGCCAACACTGAAGCTTTCTTT. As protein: CASSLGGGANTEAFF.

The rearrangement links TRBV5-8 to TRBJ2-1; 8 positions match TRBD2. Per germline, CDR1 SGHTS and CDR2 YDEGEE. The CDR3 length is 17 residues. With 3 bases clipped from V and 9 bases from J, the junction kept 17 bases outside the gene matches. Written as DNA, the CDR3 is TGTGCCAGCAGCTCGGGACTAGTCTCTAGTGGTTTCGGTGAGCAGTTCTTC. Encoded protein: CASSSGLVSSGFGEQFF.

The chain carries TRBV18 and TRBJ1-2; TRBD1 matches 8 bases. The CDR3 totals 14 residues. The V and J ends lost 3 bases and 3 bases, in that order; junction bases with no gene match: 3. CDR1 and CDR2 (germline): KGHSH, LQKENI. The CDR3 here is CASSPQQGDYGYTF. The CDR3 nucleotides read TGTGCCAGCTCACCCCAACAGGGGGACTATGGCTACACCTTC.

The CDR3 DNA sequence: TGTGCCTGGACAGGGGTGGGCTCCTATAATTCACCCCTCCACTTT. Protein product: CAWTGVGSYNSPLHF. The gene calls are TRBV30 and TRBJ1-6; D perhaps matches TRBD1 (6 bases). CDR1 is GTSNPN and CDR2 is SVGIG in the germline V gene (reference sequence). The length of the CDR3 is 15 residues. V was trimmed by 4 bases and J by 0 bases, leaving 10 bases between them.

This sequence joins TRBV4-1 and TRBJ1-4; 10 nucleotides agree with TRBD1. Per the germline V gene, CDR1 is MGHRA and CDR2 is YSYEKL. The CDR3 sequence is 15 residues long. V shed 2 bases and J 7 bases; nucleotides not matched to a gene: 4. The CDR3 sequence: CASSQPRDRGEKLFF. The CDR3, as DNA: TGCGCCAGCAGCCAACCCCGGGACAGGGGTGAAAAACTGTTTTTT.

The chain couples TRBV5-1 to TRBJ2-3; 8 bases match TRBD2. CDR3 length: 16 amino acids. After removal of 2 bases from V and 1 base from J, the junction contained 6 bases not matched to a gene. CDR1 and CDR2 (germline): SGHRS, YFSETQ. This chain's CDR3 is CASSLGLSGGTDTQYF. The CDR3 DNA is TGCGCCAGCAGCTTAGGCCTTAGCGGGGGCACAGATACGCAGTATTTT.

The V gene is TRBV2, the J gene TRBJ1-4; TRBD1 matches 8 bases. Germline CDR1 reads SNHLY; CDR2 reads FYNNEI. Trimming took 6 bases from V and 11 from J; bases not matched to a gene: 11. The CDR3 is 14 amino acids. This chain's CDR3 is CASRFRGLTGKLFF. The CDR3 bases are TGTGCCAGCAGGTTCAGGGGGCTTACTGGGAAACTGTTTTTT.